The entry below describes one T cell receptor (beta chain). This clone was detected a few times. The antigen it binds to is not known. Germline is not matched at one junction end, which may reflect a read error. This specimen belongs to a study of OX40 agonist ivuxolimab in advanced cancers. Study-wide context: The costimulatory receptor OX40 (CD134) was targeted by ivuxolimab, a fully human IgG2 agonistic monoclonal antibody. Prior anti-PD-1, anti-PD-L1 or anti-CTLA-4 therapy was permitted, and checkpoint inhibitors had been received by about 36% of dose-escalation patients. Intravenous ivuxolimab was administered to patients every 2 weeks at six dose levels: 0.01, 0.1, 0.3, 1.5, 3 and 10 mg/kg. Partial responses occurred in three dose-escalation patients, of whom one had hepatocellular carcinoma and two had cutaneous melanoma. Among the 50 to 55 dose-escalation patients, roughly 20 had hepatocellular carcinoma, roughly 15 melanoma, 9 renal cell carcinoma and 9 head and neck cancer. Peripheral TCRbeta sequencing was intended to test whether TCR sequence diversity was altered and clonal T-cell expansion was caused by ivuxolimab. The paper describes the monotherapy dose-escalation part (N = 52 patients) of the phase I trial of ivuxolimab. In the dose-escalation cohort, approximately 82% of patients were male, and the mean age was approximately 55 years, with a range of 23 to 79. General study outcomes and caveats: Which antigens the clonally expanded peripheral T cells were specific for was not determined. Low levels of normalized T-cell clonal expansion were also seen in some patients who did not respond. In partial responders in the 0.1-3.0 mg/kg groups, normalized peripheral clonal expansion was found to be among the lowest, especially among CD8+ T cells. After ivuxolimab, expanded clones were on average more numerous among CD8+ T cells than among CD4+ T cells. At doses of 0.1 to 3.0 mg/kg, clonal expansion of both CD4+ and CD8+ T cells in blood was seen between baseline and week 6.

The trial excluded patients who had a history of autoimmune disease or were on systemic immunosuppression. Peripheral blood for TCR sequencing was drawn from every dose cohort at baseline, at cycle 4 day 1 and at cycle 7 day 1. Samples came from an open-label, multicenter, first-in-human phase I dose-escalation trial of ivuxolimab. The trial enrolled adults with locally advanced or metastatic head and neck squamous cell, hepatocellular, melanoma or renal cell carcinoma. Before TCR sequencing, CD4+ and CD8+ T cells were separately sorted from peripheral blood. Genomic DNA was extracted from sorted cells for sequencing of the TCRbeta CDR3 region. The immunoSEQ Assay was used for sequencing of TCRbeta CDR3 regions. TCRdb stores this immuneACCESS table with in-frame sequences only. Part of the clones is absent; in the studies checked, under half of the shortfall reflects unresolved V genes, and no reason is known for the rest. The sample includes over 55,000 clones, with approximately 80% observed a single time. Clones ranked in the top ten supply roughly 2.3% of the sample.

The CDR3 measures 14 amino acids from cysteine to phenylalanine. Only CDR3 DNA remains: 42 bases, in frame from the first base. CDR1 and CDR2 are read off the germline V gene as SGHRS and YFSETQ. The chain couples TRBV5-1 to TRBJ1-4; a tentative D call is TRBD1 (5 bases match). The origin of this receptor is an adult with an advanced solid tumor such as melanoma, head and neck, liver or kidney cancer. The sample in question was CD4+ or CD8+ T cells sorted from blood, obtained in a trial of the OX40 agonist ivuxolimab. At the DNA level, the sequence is TGCGCCAGCAGGTTGGAACGGGGCGCGGAAAAACTGTTTTTT. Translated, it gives CASRLERGAEKLFF.